This T cell receptor (beta chain) was identified in a study of long-term antiretroviral therapy in people with HIV. The study's findings and limits: When set beside controls, HIV repertoires had CDR3 length ranges that were narrower. All time points showed a repertoire dominated by clones expanded before ART.

V was shortened by 8 bases and J by 7 bases, with 20 bases between the two germline ends. The length of the CDR3 is 14 residues. Per germline, CDR1 SNHLY and CDR2 FYNNEI. The authors ran the immunoSEQ assay, v3.0, at survey level. Measured with immunoSEQ multiplex PCR; TCRdb has only the in-frame clones, and not every one. The table has 25,000 to 35,000 clones, 60% to 85% seen once. This clone has only one observation. Its target is unknown. The sequencing used unsorted PBMCs, collected 3.1 years after starting antiretroviral therapy. This TCR came from a woman aged 50 to 60 with HIV. The chain couples TRBV2 to TRBJ1-1; D call uncertain. The CDR3 bases are TGTGCCAGCGCAAGCCGGGCGGAAGGGTATGAAGCTTTCTTT. Translating gives CASASRAEGYEAFF. The full variable domain, its missing parts supplied by reference TRBV2 and TRBJ1-1, is EPEVTQTPSHQVTQMGQEVILRCVPISNHLYFYWYRQILGQKVEFLVSFYNNEISEKSEIFDDQFSVERPDGSNFTLKIRSTKLEDSAMYFCASASRAEGYEAFFGQGTRLTVV.